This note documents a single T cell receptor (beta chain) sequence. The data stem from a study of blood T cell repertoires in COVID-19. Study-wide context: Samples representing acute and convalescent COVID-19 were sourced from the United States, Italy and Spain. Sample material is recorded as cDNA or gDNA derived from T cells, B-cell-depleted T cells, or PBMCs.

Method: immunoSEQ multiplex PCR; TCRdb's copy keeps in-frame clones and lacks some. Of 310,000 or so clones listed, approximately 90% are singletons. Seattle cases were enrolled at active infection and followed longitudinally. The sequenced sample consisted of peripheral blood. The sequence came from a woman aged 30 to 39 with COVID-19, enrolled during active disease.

CDR3 nucleotides: TGTGCCAGCAGTGTGGGACTAGCTGCGATTAAAGGCTCCTACGAGCAGTACTTC. Residues: CASSVGLAAIKGSYEQYF. J is TRBJ2-7 and V is TRBV2; the match to TRBD2 covers 9 bases. J was trimmed by 0 bases and V by 4 bases; bases with no gene match: 13. This CDR3 is 18 amino acids long. Germline CDR1 and CDR2: SNHLY and FYNNEI.